The entry below describes one T cell receptor (beta chain). Its antigen is as yet unknown. This CDR3 has 19 amino acids. Germline assignment: CDR1 LGHNA and CDR2 YNFKEQ. V shed 0 bases, J shed 4 bases, and the junction held 11 bases outside the gene matches. The libraries were made with immunoSEQ v3. Profiling relied on immunoSEQ multiplex PCR, and the TCRdb table lists in-frame clones only, not all of them. The sample consists of fewer than 15,000 clones, 66% of them appearing once. Time point specified: pre-treatment sample, taken before nivolumab and TIL therapy. Pleural nodules or supraclavicular lymph nodes made up most of the excised metastases sampled. Stage 4 NSCLC adults joined between late 2017 and January 2020. The data belong to a study of TIL therapy for anti-PD-1-resistant metastatic lung cancer. Points from the study as a whole: This highly selected cohort may not generalize to typical lung cancer patients. Many TIL product clones were absent from baseline tumor, suggesting clonal contraction.

The V gene is TRBV4-2, the J gene TRBJ2-1; 11 nucleotides agree with TRBD2. The receptor was derived from a woman aged 25-80 years with non-small cell lung cancer. The source was tumor tissue, collected at baseline. CDR3 residues: CASSQEWVAGGPLYNEQFF. The CDR3 DNA follows: TGTGCCAGCAGCCAAGAATGGGTAGCGGGAGGGCCACTTTACAATGAGCAGTTCTTC.